This T cell receptor (beta chain) was retrieved from a study of beta chain features in type 1 diabetes. Expressed TCRB transcripts were sequenced because the entire RNA isolate underwent reverse transcription. Some 3.3 million reads was the average for naive, central memory and regulatory T cell samples. The repertoire was sequenced with immunoSEQ multiplex PCR; TCRdb's copy has only in-frame clones and lacks some. This table has roughly 240,000 clones, under 70% appearing once. With V trimmed by 0 bases and J by 7 bases, 4 bases remained unmatched. The CDR3 contains 14 residues. The germline V gene has CDR1 SGHRS and CDR2 YFSETQ. Sorting of CD4+ naive, central memory, regulatory and stem cell-like memory cells was performed via CD45RO/CCR7/CD25/CD127/CD95/CD27.

Source material: naive CD4+ T cells from blood. The V gene is TRBV5-1, the J gene TRBJ2-1; 7 bases map to TRBD1. This receptor was identified in a man aged 30-40 years in good health. CDR3 bases: TGCGCCAGCAGCTTGGGGCCAGGGGGAAATGAGCAGTTCTTC. Protein sequence: CASSLGPGGNEQFF.